A single sample is the source of the 12 T cell receptor beta chains below, sequenced in a study of CD8 T cells in ankylosing spondylitis. Each CDR3 protein is one row after TCRdb ran MiXCR on the 5' RACE reads. Of 150,000 or so distinct CDR3 sequences listed, 18% are singletons. Sample: blood, either unsorted or a sorted T cell fraction (not recorded which). Receptors were obtained from a male donor with ankylosing spondylitis or in good health (not recorded which).

Ten or more counts support this clonotype. J is TRBJ2-3 and V is TRBV2; D perhaps matches TRBD1 (5 bases). Trimming removed 3 bases at V and 3 bases at J, with 10 bases between. From germline, CDR1 is SNHLY and CDR2 FYNNEI. This CDR3 comprises 14 residues. The CDR3 nucleotides read TGTGCCAGCAGTGACAGGGTTCGGACAGATACGCAGTATTTT. It yields the protein CASSDRVRTDTQYF.

The sample holds a few counts of this clonotype. In DNA, the CDR3 is TGTGCCTGGAGGGCTAGCGGAACCTACGAGACCCAGTACTTC. Residues: CAWRASGTYETQYF. The chain has TRBV30 and TRBJ2-5; 7 bases agree with TRBD2. Germline CDR1 and CDR2: GTSNPN and SVGIG (reference sequence). CDR3 length: 14 amino acids. V dropped 3 bases and J dropped 5; count of bases not matched to a gene: 9.

A word on this clonotype: A much larger clonotype is one base distant, so this may be a read error. The chain is built from TRBV11-2 and TRBJ2-3; 12 bases match TRBD2. Germline CDR1 SGHAT, CDR2 FQNNGV. The length of the CDR3 is 16 residues. In nucleotides, the CDR3 is TGTGCCACCAGCTTATCCGGGACTAGCGGGCCAGATACGCAGTATTTT. It is translated as CATSLSGTSGPDTQYF.

This clonotype was found many times. The CDR3 sequence: CASSTLSGRSGNEQFF. The CDR3 DNA follows: TGTGCCAGCAGTACTCTTAGCGGGAGATCTGGGAATGAGCAGTTCTTC. The chain joins TRBV6-5 to TRBJ2-1; 9 nucleotides match TRBD2. J was trimmed by 7 bases and V by 5 bases; bases with no gene match: 12. The CDR3 is 16 residues long. CDR1 is MNHEY and CDR2 is SVGAGI in the germline V gene.

This clonotype was detected ten times or more. The rearrangement links TRBV19 to TRBJ1-5; D is uncertain. The germline V gene has CDR1 LNHDA and CDR2 SQIVND (reference sequence). V shed 4 bases and J shed 0 bases, with 10 bases lying between them. The CDR3 is 15 amino acids. The CDR3 loop reads CASSTPGDSNQPQHF. The CDR3 nucleotides read TGTGCCAGTAGTACCCCAGGAGATAGCAATCAGCCCCAGCATTTT.

The genes are TRBV7-9 and TRBJ1-5; D possibly corresponds to TRBD1 (5 bases). The CDR3 is 13 amino acids. Germline CDR1 is SEHNR and CDR2 is FQNEAQ (reference sequence). Trimming took off 5 bases at V and 3 bases at J, with 8 bases between the two ends. The CDR3 DNA reads TGTGCCAGCAGCCTGGGGCCCAATCAGCCCCAGCATTTT. Protein product: CASSLGPNQPQHF.

This clonotype was observed at least ten times. The chain has TRBV20-1 and TRBJ2-2; 7 positions match TRBD2. CDR3 length: 13 amino acids. V shed 8 bases and J 8 bases; nucleotides not matched to a gene: 11. Per germline, CDR1 DFQATT and CDR2 SNEGSKA (reference sequence). CDR3: CSLELAVPGELFF. The CDR3 coding sequence is TGCAGTCTTGAGCTAGCGGTCCCGGGGGAGCTGTTTTTT.

The chain recombines TRBV10-3 with TRBJ1-3; the D is unclear. With 3 bases removed from V and 1 base from J, the gap between germline ends came to 4 bases. The CDR3 has 13 residues. The germline V gene has CDR1 ENHRY and CDR2 SYGVKD. The CDR3 loop reads CAISEGSGNTIYF. The CDR3 DNA follows: TGTGCCATCAGTGAAGGTTCTGGAAACACCATATATTTT.

This clonotype occurred many times. V usage is TRBV19 and J usage is TRBJ2-2; D is unresolved. Germline V lookup: CDR1 LNHDA, CDR2 SQIVND (reference sequence). V lost 5 bases to trimming and J lost 4 bases, with 14 bases between them. The CDR3 loop spans 15 amino acids. As DNA, the CDR3 is TGTGCCAGTAGTTCCCCCGGAGAGTTCACCGGGGAGCTGTTTTTT. It translates to CASSSPGEFTGELFF.

This clonotype was seen many times. The V call is TRBV11-2, the J call TRBJ2-4, with D maybe TRBD1 (6 bases). The CDR3 has 16 residues. The germline V gene has CDR1 SGHAT and CDR2 FQNNGV. Trimming shortened V by 4 bases and J by 0 bases, and 13 bases separated the two germline ends. DNA of the CDR3: TGTGCCAGCAGCTCCTATCCACAGGGAGCCAAAAACATTCAGTACTTC. Protein product: CASSSYPQGAKNIQYF.

This clonotype was observed many times. J is TRBJ2-7 and V is TRBV12-3 or TRBV12-4; 7 bases agree with TRBD1. This CDR3 is built from 14 residues. J lost 5 bases, V lost 3 bases, and 7 bases had no gene match. CDR3 sequence (DNA): TGTGCCAGCAGTTTCGGGGACAGACCGGACGAGCAGTACTTC. This codes for CASSFGDRPDEQYF.

This sequence joins TRBV15 and TRBJ2-3, with 10 bases that match TRBD2. Germline CDR1 LNHNV, CDR2 YYDKDF (reference sequence). The CDR3 has 17 residues. The ends lost 4 bases at V and 2 bases at J; junction bases unmatched: 9. In DNA form, the CDR3 reads TGTGCCACCAGCACCGACCATAGCGGGAGGCTCACAGATACGCAGTATTTT. Amino acids: CATSTDHSGRLTDTQYF.